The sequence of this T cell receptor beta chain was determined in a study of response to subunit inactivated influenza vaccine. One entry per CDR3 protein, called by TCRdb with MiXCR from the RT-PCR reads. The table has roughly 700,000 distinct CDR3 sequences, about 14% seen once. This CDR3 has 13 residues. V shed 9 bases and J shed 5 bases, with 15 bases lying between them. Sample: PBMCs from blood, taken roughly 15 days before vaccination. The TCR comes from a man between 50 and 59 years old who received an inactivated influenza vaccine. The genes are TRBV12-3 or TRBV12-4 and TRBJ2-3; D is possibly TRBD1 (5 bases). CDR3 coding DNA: TGTGCCAGGTCGACAGACGCTGGAGATACGCAGTATTTT. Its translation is CARSTDAGDTQYF.